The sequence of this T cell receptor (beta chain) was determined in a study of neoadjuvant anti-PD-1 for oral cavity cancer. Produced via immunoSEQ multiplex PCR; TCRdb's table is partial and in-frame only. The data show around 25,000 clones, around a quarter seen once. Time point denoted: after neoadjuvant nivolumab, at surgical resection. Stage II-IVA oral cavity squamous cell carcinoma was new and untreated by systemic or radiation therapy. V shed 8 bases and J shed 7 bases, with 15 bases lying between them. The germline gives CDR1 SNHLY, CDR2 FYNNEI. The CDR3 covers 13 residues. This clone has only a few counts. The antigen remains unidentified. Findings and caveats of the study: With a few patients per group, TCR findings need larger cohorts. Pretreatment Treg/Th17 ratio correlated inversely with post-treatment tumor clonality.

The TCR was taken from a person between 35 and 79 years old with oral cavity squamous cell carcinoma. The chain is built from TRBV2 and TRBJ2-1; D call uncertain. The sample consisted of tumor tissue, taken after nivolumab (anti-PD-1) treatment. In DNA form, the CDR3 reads TGTGCCAGCGAGGCGATTCGGCGGAATGAGCAGTTCTTC. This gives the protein CASEAIRRNEQFF.